A selection of T cell receptor beta chains follows, all from one sample in a study of blood T cell repertoires in COVID-19. The table came from immunoSEQ multiplex PCR; TCRdb's copy has only in-frame clones and leaves some out. The sample includes approximately 260,000 clones, roughly nine tenths seen only once; the top ten take approximately 2%. Specimen: peripheral blood. All receptors derive from a man in his forties or fifties with acute or convalescent COVID-19. Each CDR3 is given with its conserved first and last residue. The D gene is left open where the match is weak. The size field is filled for only some rows; it gives once, few, many or a size class.

TRBV12-3/TRBV12-4,NA,NA,TRBJ1-5,TGTGCCAGCAGTGCGCGGAGCAATCAGCCCCAGCATTTT,CASSARSNQPQHF
TRBV9,TRBD2,NA,TRBJ2-3,TGTGCCAGCAGTATCCAGCGGGGGGCCCGGAGAGATACGCAGTATTTT,CASSIQRGARRDTQYF
TRBV5-6,TRBD2,NA,TRBJ2-5,TGTGCCAGCAGCTTCCAGACTAGCGGGGGACCAGAGACCCAGTACTTC,CASSFQTSGGPETQYF
TRBV5-1,TRBD1,NA,TRBJ2-2,TGCGCCAGCAGCTTGACCCCGGACAGGGCGTCAGGGGAGCTGTTTTTT,CASSLTPDRASGELFF
TRBV18,NA,once,TRBJ1-6,TGTGCCAGCTCAGAAACCGGGGGGCAGATCACCCTCCACTTT,CASSETGGQITLHF
TRBV7-3,NA,NA,TRBJ2-2,TGTGCCAGCAGCTTAAAGGGGAGGGGGACCGGGGAGCTGTTTTTT,CASSLKGRGTGELFF
TRBV5-4,NA,NA,TRBJ1-1,TGTGCCAGCAGCTTGGCCGGGGGTTTAGGGCGGACTGAAGCTTTCTTT,CASSLAGGLGRTEAFF
TRBV11-2,NA,NA,TRBJ2-7,TGTGCCAGCAGCTTCCTTGGGACTTCCCACTCCTACGAGCAGTACTTC,CASSFLGTSHSYEQYF
TRBV7-8,TRBD1,NA,TRBJ1-1,TGTGCCAGCGCGGGACAGTCGAACACTGAAGCTTTCTTT,CASAGQSNTEAFF
TRBV3-1/TRBV3-2,NA,NA,TRBJ1-4,TGTGCCAGCAGCCAAGTTAGGGGTGAAAAACTGTTTTTT,CASSQVRGEKLFF
TRBV9,TRBD1,NA,TRBJ2-6,TGTGCCAGCAGCGTAACAGGGGCTGGGGCCAACGTCCTGACTTTC,CASSVTGAGANVLTF
TRBV6-5,NA,NA,TRBJ2-1,TGTGCCAGCAGCCTAGGAAGCGGTGAGCAGTTCTTC,CASSLGSGEQFF
TRBV7-9,TRBD1,once,TRBJ1-3,TGTGCCAGCAGCATCCTGGACAGGGGGAAGGGAAACACCATATATTTT,CASSILDRGKGNTIYF
TRBV2,NA,NA,TRBJ2-2,TGTGCCAGCATGGGGGCGGGCCAGGCGAACACCGGGGAGCTGTTTTTT,CASMGAGQANTGELFF
TRBV4-1,NA,NA,TRBJ2-1,TGCGCCAGCAGCCAATTCCGCGGCTCCTACAATGAGCAGTTCTTC,CASSQFRGSYNEQFF
TRBV2,TRBD2,NA,TRBJ2-7,TGTGCCAGCAGCCTAGCGGACTACGAGCAGTACTTC,CASSLADYEQYF
TRBV29-1,NA,NA,TRBJ1-1,TGCAGCGTAACCGGGGTTTATACTGAAGCTTTCTTT,CSVTGVYTEAFF
TRBV7-9,TRBD2,NA,TRBJ2-1,TGTGCCAGCAGCTTGATAGCGGGGCTCTACAATGAGCAGTTCTTC,CASSLIAGLYNEQFF
TRBV7-9,NA,NA,TRBJ2-3,TGTGCCAGCAGCCACACAGGGTTTACAGATACGCAGTATTTT,CASSHTGFTDTQYF
TRBV5-5,NA,NA,TRBJ1-1,TGTGCCAGCAGCTTAGGCGGGAACACTGAAGCTTTCTTT,CASSLGGNTEAFF